The 20 T cell receptor beta chains listed next were all sequenced from one sample in a study of blood T cell repertoires in COVID-19. The table came from immunoSEQ multiplex PCR; TCRdb's copy has only in-frame clones and leaves some out. This sample carries about half a million clones, 80% to 90% of them seen once, and the ten largest clones take under 4%. The material sequenced was peripheral blood. The receptors were gathered from a human donor in a cohort sampled during active COVID-19.

The CDR3 DNA sequence: TGCGCCAGCAGCTTGTCCGGGGGGACCTATGGCTACACCTTC. Amino acids: CASSLSGGTYGYTF. The chain carries TRBV5-1 and TRBJ1-2, with D perhaps matching TRBD1 (5 bases). The CDR3 length is 14 residues. V lost 1 base and J lost 4, with 11 bases in between. Germline-derived CDR1 and CDR2 are SGHRS and YFSETQ.

The CDR3 coding sequence is TGTGCCAGCAGTTACGCGACAGATCCCGGCCCCACTGAAGCTTTCTTT. Its protein is CASSYATDPGPTEAFF. The chain links TRBV6-2 or TRBV6-3 to TRBJ1-1; D is possibly TRBD1 (5 bases). V lost 2 bases and J lost 4, with 17 bases in between. Germline V gene sequence: CDR1 MNHEY, CDR2 SVGEGT. The CDR3 has 16 residues.

The chain uses TRBV2 and TRBJ1-2; TRBD1 matches at 7 bases. The germline CDR1 and CDR2 sequences are SNHLY and FYNNEI. V lost 2 bases to trimming and J lost 8 bases; unmatched junction nucleotides: 8. This CDR3 comprises 14 residues. The CDR3 region is CASSERRQGGGYTF. DNA for the CDR3: TGTGCCAGCAGTGAAAGACGACAGGGTGGCGGCTACACCTTC.

The V gene is TRBV27, the J gene TRBJ2-1; the match to TRBD2 covers 15 bases. V trimming: 4 bases; J trimming: 4 bases; junction bases outside the gene matches: 5. Germline values: CDR1 MNHEY, CDR2 SMNVEV (reference sequence). This CDR3 has 17 amino acids. Written as DNA, the CDR3 is TGTGCCAGCAGTTCCTGGACTAGCGGGAGGGGTTACAATGAGCAGTTCTTC. This codes for CASSSWTSGRGYNEQFF.

The DNA of the CDR3 is TGTGCCAGCAGCCAGACACTAGCGGCCGCTTGGGATACGCAGTATTTT. Translation: CASSQTLAAAWDTQYF. This chain uses TRBV5-4 with TRBJ2-3; 8 nucleotides align to TRBD2. Germline CDR1 SGHNT, CDR2 YYREEE (reference sequence). The CDR3 runs 16 residues. V lost 4 bases, J lost 6 bases, and 13 bases stayed unmatched.

This clone was counted once. This chain uses TRBV9 with TRBJ2-7, with 8 bases matching TRBD2. Germline CDR1 is SGDLS and CDR2 is YYNGEE. This CDR3 spans 15 amino acids. V lost 0 bases and J lost 2; bases outside the gene matches: 4. The CDR3, as DNA: TGTGCCAGCAGCGTAGGTACTAGCGGAGCCTACGAGCAGTACTTC. Translating it yields CASSVGTSGAYEQYF.

The genes are TRBV7-9 and TRBJ2-1, with 10 bases lining up with TRBD2. Trimming took 5 bases from V and 3 from J; bases not matched to a gene: 7. The CDR3 is made up of 16 amino acids. Germline V gene sequence: CDR1 SEHNR, CDR2 FQNEAQ (reference sequence). CDR3 sequence (DNA): TGTGCCAGCAGCGGTATGGGACTAGCGATCTACAATGAGCAGTTCTTC. Translated, it gives CASSGMGLAIYNEQFF.

The V gene is TRBV7-9, the J gene TRBJ2-3; D might be TRBD1 (6 bases). CDR1 SEHNR and CDR2 FQNEAQ come from the germline V gene (reference sequence). The length of the CDR3 is 15 residues. Trimming took 1 base from V and 6 from J, leaving 14 bases between them. The CDR3 bases are TGTGCCAGCAGCTTAGATGGGTTCAGGGGCGATACGCAGTATTTT. Encoded protein: CASSLDGFRGDTQYF.

The chain carries TRBV3-1 (or the pseudogene TRBV3-2) and TRBJ1-2; 10 bases align to TRBD1. V trimming: 3 bases; J trimming: 4 bases; junction bases outside the gene matches: 8. The CDR3 is 16 amino acids. Per the germline V gene, CDR1 is LGHDT and CDR2 is YNNKEL (reference sequence). The CDR3 loop is CASSQALTGGGYGYTF. CDR3 in DNA: TGTGCCAGCAGCCAGGCCTTGACAGGGGGCGGCTATGGCTACACCTTC.

The chain is built from TRBV4-1 and TRBJ2-3, with a weak D call TRBD1 (5 bases). This CDR3 has 16 amino acids. The germline V gene has CDR1 MGHRA and CDR2 YSYEKL. V was shortened by 5 bases and J by 4 bases, with 19 bases between the two germline ends. DNA of the CDR3: TGCGCCAGCAGCTTCGGCGGAAGGGGTTCCGCAGATACGCAGTATTTT. Its translation is CASSFGGRGSADTQYF.

The chain uses TRBV6-6 and TRBJ2-3; TRBD2 aligns across 14 bases. Trimming removed 6 bases from V and 3 bases from J; junction bases left unmatched: 2. The CDR3 has 15 amino acids. CDR1 MNHNY and CDR2 SVGAGI come from the germline V gene (reference sequence). The CDR3 DNA reads TGTGCCAGCAGGGGGACTAGCGGGAGTACAGATACGCAGTATTTT. Protein sequence: CASRGTSGSTDTQYF.

As to this clone: Other DNA sequences in this sample translate to the same CDR3. The CDR3 protein is CASSHHGQGVTEAFF. In nucleotides, the CDR3 is TGTGCCAGCAGCCATCACGGACAGGGAGTCACTGAAGCTTTCTTT. This chain links TRBV3-1 (or the pseudogene TRBV3-2) with TRBJ1-1; 8 bases match TRBD1. V lost 3 bases, J lost 4 bases, and 7 bases stayed unmatched. The CDR3 is 15 residues long. Germline V lookup: CDR1 LGHDT, CDR2 YNNKEL (reference sequence).

The rearrangement uses TRBV2 and TRBJ1-6; D is unresolved. CDR3 length: 16 amino acids. Germline CDR1 and CDR2: SNHLY and FYNNEI. Trimming took off 6 bases at V and 5 bases at J, with 17 bases between the two ends. CDR3 residues: CASSSWRAANNSPLHF. CDR3 DNA: TGTGCCAGCAGCTCCTGGCGGGCTGCCAATAATTCACCCCTCCACTTT.

The V and J genes are TRBV6-6 and TRBJ1-3; 10 positions agree with TRBD1. Germline-derived CDR1 and CDR2 are MNHNY and SVGAGI (reference sequence). The CDR3 covers 15 residues. Trimming took 6 bases from V and 3 from J; bases not matched to a gene: 5. The CDR3 DNA reads as TGTGCCAGCAGCCGACAGGGGGCTCGTGGAAACACCATATATTTT. Protein: CASSRQGARGNTIYF.

The rearrangement joins TRBV5-4 to TRBJ1-1, with a tentative D call TRBD1 (6 bases). The length of the CDR3 is 14 residues. Germline V gene lookup returns CDR1 SGHNT and CDR2 YYREEE (reference sequence). Trimming pared 4 bases from V and 3 bases from J, leaving 13 bases between. The CDR3 loop is CASSPGHRDTEAFF. The DNA of the CDR3 is TGTGCCAGCAGCCCGGGACATCGGGACACTGAAGCTTTCTTT.

The J gene is TRBJ2-4, the V gene TRBV28, with 7 bases matching TRBD2. Germline V gene data show CDR1 as MDHEN and CDR2 as SYDVKM. CDR3 length: 14 amino acids. V shed 4 bases and J 9 bases; nucleotides not matched to a gene: 9. The CDR3 loop is CASSSGPWGGIQYF. As DNA, the CDR3 is TGTGCCAGCAGTTCCGGGCCTTGGGGGGGCATTCAGTACTTC.

The chain uses TRBV18 and TRBJ2-6; D gene uncertain. With 2 bases removed from V and 0 bases from J, the gap between germline ends came to 11 bases. This CDR3 has 17 residues. CDR1 and CDR2 (germline): KGHSH, LQKENI. The CDR3 sequence is CASSPSAPYSGANVLTF. CDR3 nucleotides: TGTGCCAGCTCACCAAGTGCACCCTACTCTGGGGCCAACGTCCTGACTTTC.

The rearrangement uses TRBV2 and TRBJ2-1; 8 bases align to TRBD1. V shed 7 bases and J 16 bases; nucleotides not matched to a gene: 15. Per germline, CDR1 SNHLY and CDR2 FYNNEI. There are 13 residues in the CDR3. CDR3 sequence reads: CASTPTRTGHLFF. In DNA form, the CDR3 reads TGTGCCAGCACCCCCACACGGACAGGGCATTTATTCTTC.

The chain joins TRBV2 to TRBJ1-1, with TRBD1 matching over 7 bases. The J segment lost 4 bases and the V segment lost 7 bases, leaving 6 bases of the junction unmatched. Germline V CDR1 and CDR2: SNHLY, FYNNEI. The CDR3 is 13 residues long. The CDR3 loop is CASTRQGSTEAFF. The CDR3 DNA reads TGTGCCAGCACGCGACAGGGATCCACTGAAGCTTTCTTT.

The J gene is TRBJ2-5, the V gene TRBV29-1, with 15 bases that match TRBD2. The germline V gene encodes CDR1 SQVTM and CDR2 ANQGSEA. The V and J ends lost 8 bases and 5 bases, in that order; junction bases with no gene match: 3. The CDR3 is 13 residues long. In DNA form, the CDR3 reads TGCAGCACGGGGACTAGCGGGGGGGAGACCCAGTACTTC. This translates into CSTGTSGGETQYF.